This TCR beta chain is from a study of cytomegalovirus exposure and HLA in healthy donors. In the case of this clone: Its cognate antigen is unknown.

The PCR employed 60 Vbeta primers together with 13 Jbeta primers. TCRdb keeps only in-frame clones here, not all; method: immunoSEQ multiplex PCR. The sample records tens of thousands of clones, approximately 80% being singletons. Points from the study as a whole: A later analysis found that most CMV-associated TCR beta chains appeared HLA-restricted. TCR beta chain V- and J-gene trimming was linked, in a later analysis, to a missense variant in DCLRE1C.

Germline V gene sequence: CDR1 LNHDA, CDR2 SQIVND (reference sequence). Trimming left V 6 bases short and J 0 bases short, with 10 bases between. The CDR3 is 14 residues long. Sequenced input: PBMCs. This clonotype was sampled from a man between 50 and 59 years old in good health and CMV-seronegative. This chain links TRBV19 with TRBJ2-3, with D perhaps matching TRBD2 (6 bases). The CDR3 DNA reads as TGTGCCAGTAGAAGGGACTCTAGCACAGATACGCAGTATTTT. Protein: CASRRDSSTDTQYF.